Listed here are 19 T cell receptor beta chains from one sample, sequenced in a study of cytomegalovirus exposure and HLA in healthy donors. The PCR employed 60 Vbeta primers together with 13 Jbeta primers. Here immunoSEQ multiplex PCR was the method, and the copy in TCRdb shows in-frame clones only, minus some. The sample consists of 95,000 to 100,000 clones, about 74% of them appearing once. The sample comprised PBMCs. The receptors come from a male donor in good health and CMV-seronegative.

This sequence joins TRBV7-2 and TRBJ2-7; possible D gene TRBD1, 6 bases. This CDR3 has 16 amino acids. CDR1 is SGHTA and CDR2 is FQGNSA in the germline V gene. V was cut by 5 bases and J by 0 bases, with 17 bases left in between. CDR3 coding DNA: TGTGCCAGCAGCCATTCGTGGCAGGGGAGCTCCTACGAGCAGTACTTC. Translation: CASSHSWQGSSYEQYF.

J is TRBJ2-3 and V is TRBV5-4; 13 bases line up with TRBD2. Germline CDR1 is SGHNT and CDR2 is YYREEE (reference sequence). The J segment lost 4 bases and the V segment lost 1 base, leaving 3 bases of the junction unmatched. The CDR3 loop spans 16 amino acids. For the CDR3, the DNA is TGTGCCAGCAGCTTGCCAACTAGCGGGAGGGCAGATACGCAGTATTTT. As protein: CASSLPTSGRADTQYF.

The rearrangement joins TRBV29-1 to TRBJ2-7; D not resolved. The CDR3 extends over 13 amino acids. The V end lost 1 base, the J end lost 2 bases, and 9 bases lay between the germline ends. Germline values: CDR1 SQVTM, CDR2 ANQGSEA. Here the CDR3 reads CSVEGARTYEQYF. The CDR3 DNA follows: TGCAGCGTTGAAGGGGCCAGGACCTACGAGCAGTACTTC.

The chain has TRBV6-1 and TRBJ2-7; D may be TRBD1 (6 bases). This CDR3 has 15 amino acids. The V gene lost 3 bases and the J gene lost 0 bases, with 12 bases spanning the gap. CDR1 is MNHNS, CDR2 SASEGT, per germline. CDR3 sequence (DNA): TGTGCCAGCAGTGAGGCGGACAGAACCTCCTACGAGCAGTACTTC. This gives the protein CASSEADRTSYEQYF.

The V and J genes are TRBV10-3 and TRBJ2-7; D is perhaps TRBD2 (5 bases). The germline V gene encodes CDR1 ENHRY and CDR2 SYGVKD. Trimming left V 0 bases short and J 2 bases short, with 8 bases between. The CDR3 has 14 residues. The CDR3 protein is CAISESGATYEQYF. The CDR3 DNA sequence: TGTGCCATCAGTGAGTCGGGAGCCACCTACGAGCAGTACTTC.

The chain combines TRBV29-1 with TRBJ2-2, with 9 positions matching TRBD2. The CDR3 covers 16 residues. V was pared by 2 bases and J by 7 bases, with 11 bases of the junction left unmatched. The germline CDR1 and CDR2 sequences are SQVTM and ANQGSEA. This CDR3 reads CSVERMAGGGLGELFF. The CDR3 DNA is TGCAGCGTTGAAAGGATGGCGGGAGGGGGTCTCGGGGAGCTGTTTTTT.

V and J are TRBV6-1 and TRBJ2-6, with 8 positions matching TRBD1. The CDR3 loop spans 17 amino acids. The V and J ends lost 3 bases and 4 bases, in that order; junction bases with no gene match: 8. In germline, CDR1 is MNHNS, CDR2 SASEGT. The CDR3 bases are TGTGCCAGCAGTGACAGGGGGCTCCAATTAGGGGCCAACGTCCTGACTTTC. Translated: CASSDRGLQLGANVLTF.

This clone showed up just a few times. V is TRBV28 and J is TRBJ2-7; 7 bases fit TRBD1. The CDR3 loop spans 13 amino acids. Germline trimming cut 6 bases from V and 2 bases from J; bases unmatched to any gene: 4. The germline V gene has CDR1 MDHEN and CDR2 SYDVKM. CDR3 bases: TGTGCCAGCAGGCTGAGGGGGCCCTACGAGCAGTACTTC. This translates into CASRLRGPYEQYF.

The CDR3 sequence is CASSLTGGDGYTF. The CDR3 DNA reads TGTGCCAGCAGCTTAACAGGGGGCGATGGCTACACCTTC. The V and J genes are TRBV7-6 and TRBJ1-2; TRBD1 matches 9 bases. Unmatched junction bases numbered 1, after V lost 2 bases and J lost 6 bases. The CDR3 length is 13 residues. Germline loops: CDR1 SGHVS, CDR2 FNYEAQ.

V gene TRBV19 combines with J gene TRBJ1-5, with TRBD1 matching 7 bases. The germline gives CDR1 LNHDA, CDR2 SQIVND (reference sequence). Trimming removed 5 bases from V and 5 bases from J; junction bases left unmatched: 9. The CDR3 covers 15 residues. The CDR3 bases are TGTGCCAGTAGTGCCAAGGGGGCAGGAGATCAGCCCCAGCATTTT. Protein sequence: CASSAKGAGDQPQHF.

The chain recombines TRBV2 with TRBJ1-5; 11 bases match TRBD1. Germline values: CDR1 SNHLY, CDR2 FYNNEI. The V and J ends lost 6 bases and 0 bases, in that order; junction bases with no gene match: 10. CDR3 length: 18 residues. CDR3 in DNA: TGTGCCAGCAGGAGGACAGGGGGCGACCCTTATAGCAATCAGCCCCAGCATTTT. The encoded protein is CASRRTGGDPYSNQPQHF.

The chain has TRBV5-1 and TRBJ1-2, with a weak D call TRBD1 (5 bases). The CDR3 spans 16 residues. The germline V gene has CDR1 SGHRS and CDR2 YFSETQ. Trimming removed 0 bases at V and 6 bases at J, with 18 bases between. The CDR3 sequence is CASSLDRGQGLDGYTF. As DNA, the CDR3 is TGCGCCAGCAGCTTGGATCGTGGGCAGGGCCTGGATGGCTACACCTTC.

The genes are TRBV25-1 and TRBJ2-1; TRBD2 agrees at 11 bases. This CDR3 is built from 16 residues. Trimming at V came to 2 bases and at J to 4 bases, leaving 4 bases not matched to a gene. Germline-derived CDR1 and CDR2 are MGHDK and SYGVNS. CDR3 region: CASSETSGRSYNEQFF. CDR3 in DNA: TGTGCCAGCAGTGAAACTAGCGGGAGATCTTACAATGAGCAGTTCTTC.

The chain combines TRBV30 with TRBJ2-3, with 7 positions matching TRBD2. The junction had 9 bases not matched to a gene; V was cut back by 2 bases and J by 4 bases. CDR3 length: 15 residues. Germline V gene sequence: CDR1 GTSNPN, CDR2 SVGIG (reference sequence). The CDR3, as DNA: TGTGCCTGGAGTTTATGGACTAGTCTAGCAGATACGCAGTATTTT. Translating it yields CAWSLWTSLADTQYF. Drawing the rest from reference TRBV30 and TRBJ2-3, the complete variable domain is SQTIHQWPATLVQPVGSPLSLECTVEGTSNPNLYWYRQAAGRGLQLLFYSVGIGQISSEVPQNLSASRPQDRQFILSSKKLLLSDSGFYLCAWSLWTSLADTQYFGPGTRLTVL.

This rearrangement joins TRBV19 to TRBJ1-4, with 11 bases that match TRBD1. The CDR3 contains 15 residues. The V gene's germline CDR1 is LNHDA and CDR2 SQIVND (reference sequence). V lost 5 bases to trimming and J lost 8 bases; unmatched junction nucleotides: 7. CDR3 loop: CASSGRTGGLEKLFF. The CDR3 DNA reads TGTGCCAGTAGTGGACGGACAGGGGGCTTGGAAAAACTGTTTTTT.

The V and J genes are TRBV25-1 and TRBJ1-2; 11 bases fit TRBD1. Germline V gene data show CDR1 as MGHDK and CDR2 as SYGVNS. This CDR3 is 16 amino acids long. V gave up 2 bases and J gave up 5 bases; unmatched junction bases: 7. CDR3 DNA sequence: TGTGCCAGCAGTGAACCTTCCGGGACAGGGGGATATGGCTACACCTTC. Its protein is CASSEPSGTGGYGYTF.

CDR3 region: CASSRTGDSGNTIYF. The CDR3 bases are TGTGCCAGCAGTCGAACAGGGGATTCTGGAAACACCATATATTTT. The chain joins TRBV6-5 to TRBJ1-3, with 7 bases identical to TRBD1. Germline V gene lookup returns CDR1 MNHEY and CDR2 SVGAGI. Unmatched junction bases numbered 5, after V lost 5 bases and J lost 1 base. The CDR3 sequence is 15 residues long.

The CDR3 is CASSGLREQYF. Written as DNA, the CDR3 is TGTGCCAGCAGTGGCCTCCGCGAGCAGTACTTC. This chain connects TRBV6-5 to TRBJ2-7, with D unresolved. Trimming cost V 5 bases and J 6 bases, with 8 bases left between them. Germline assignment: CDR1 MNHEY and CDR2 SVGAGI. CDR3 length: 11 amino acids.

V and J are TRBV5-4 and TRBJ2-3, with a weak D call TRBD2 (5 bases). Trimming removed 3 bases from V and 5 bases from J, with 22 bases in between. CDR1 is SGHNT, CDR2 YYREEE, per germline (reference sequence). The CDR3 runs 17 residues. The CDR3 protein is CASSSGLRLAGVDTQYF. Written as DNA, the CDR3 is TGTGCCAGCAGCTCTGGGCTTAGGCTAGCTGGGGTAGATACGCAGTATTTT.